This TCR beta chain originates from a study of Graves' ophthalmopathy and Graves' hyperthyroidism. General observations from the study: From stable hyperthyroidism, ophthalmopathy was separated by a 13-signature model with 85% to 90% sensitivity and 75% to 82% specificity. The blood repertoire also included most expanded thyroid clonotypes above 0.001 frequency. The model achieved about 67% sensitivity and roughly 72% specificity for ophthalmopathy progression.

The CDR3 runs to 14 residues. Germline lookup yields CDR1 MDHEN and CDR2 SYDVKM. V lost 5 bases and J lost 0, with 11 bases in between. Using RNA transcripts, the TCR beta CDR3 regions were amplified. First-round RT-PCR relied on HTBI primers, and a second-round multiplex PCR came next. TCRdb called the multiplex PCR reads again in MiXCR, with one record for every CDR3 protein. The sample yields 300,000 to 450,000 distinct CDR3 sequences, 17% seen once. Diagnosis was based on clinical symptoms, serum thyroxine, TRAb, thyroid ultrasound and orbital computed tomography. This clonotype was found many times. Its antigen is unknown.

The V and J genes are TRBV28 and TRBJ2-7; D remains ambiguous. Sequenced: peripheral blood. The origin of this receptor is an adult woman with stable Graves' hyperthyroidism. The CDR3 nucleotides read TGTGCCAGCAGTGTACCTTCCTTCTCCTACGAGCAGTACTTC. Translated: CASSVPSFSYEQYF.